These 8 T cell receptor beta chains were all obtained from the same sample, sequenced in a study of blood T cells in healthy people across ages. Alongside a J-beta primer mix, a sample-barcoded 5' primer served in a second PCR lasting about 6 to 12 cycles. Each CDR3 protein is one row after TCRdb ran MiXCR on the 5' RACE reads. This table has 1.5 million to 2 million distinct CDR3 sequences, about two fifths appearing once. The sequencing sample was made of blood. Source of these receptors: a human donor in good health.

About this clonotype itself: The junction departs from the called germline gene at one end, perhaps through a read error. J is TRBJ2-3 and V is TRBV12-3 or TRBV12-4, with D perhaps assigned TRBD1 or TRBD2 (5 bases each). The CDR3 contains 12 residues. CDR3 sequence (DNA): TGTGCCAGCAGGGGGGTTACAGATACGGAGTATTTT. Translating it yields CASRGVTDTEYF.

The chain has TRBV20-1 and TRBJ2-5; no reliable D call. The CDR3 loop spans 13 amino acids. Trimming shortened V by 3 bases and J by 7 bases, and 15 bases separated the two germline ends. The germline gives CDR1 DFQATT, CDR2 SNEGSKA (reference sequence). The DNA of the CDR3 is TGCAGTGCTAGTTCGGGCCCCCTAGTGACCCAGTACTTC. Protein product: CSASSGPLVTQYF.

The table lists this clonotype with a few counts. The chain recombines TRBV29-1 with TRBJ2-5; D not resolved. Germline V gene data show CDR1 as SQVTM and CDR2 as ANQGSEA. The CDR3 loop spans 11 amino acids. Trimming shortened V by 3 bases and J by 2 bases, and 4 bases separated the two germline ends. The CDR3 sequence is CSVETQETQYF. CDR3 sequence (DNA): TGCAGCGTTGAGACACAAGAGACCCAGTACTTC.

The chain is built from TRBV20-1 and TRBJ2-3; no definite D call. Trimming cost V 3 bases and J 0 bases, with 10 bases left between them. In germline, CDR1 is DFQATT, CDR2 SNEGSKA (reference sequence). This CDR3 has 14 residues. The CDR3: CSASRQDSTDTQYF. DNA of the CDR3: TGCAGTGCTAGTAGGCAGGATAGCACAGATACGCAGTATTTT.

V is TRBV3-1 and J is TRBJ2-7; weak D call: TRBD1 (6 bases). CDR1 is LGHDT, CDR2 YNNKEL, per germline (reference sequence). The CDR3 sequence is 14 residues long. Trimming took 1 base from V and 3 from J, leaving 10 bases between them. The CDR3 region has the DNA TGTGCCAGCAGCCAAGCCGGGACAAACTACGAGCAGTACTTC. The encoded protein is CASSQAGTNYEQYF.

The J gene is TRBJ1-5, the V gene TRBV20-1, with TRBD1 identical over 10 bases. The length of the CDR3 is 14 residues. V dropped 1 base and J dropped 6; count of bases not matched to a gene: 3. In germline, CDR1 is DFQATT, CDR2 SNEGSKA (reference sequence). This chain's CDR3 is CSARGQGAGQPQHF. For the CDR3, the DNA is TGCAGTGCTAGAGGACAGGGGGCGGGTCAGCCCCAGCATTTT.

This clonotype was counted only a few times. The genes are TRBV20-1 and TRBJ2-3, with D possibly TRBD1 on 5 matching bases. The CDR3 is 14 residues long. CDR1 is DFQATT and CDR2 is SNEGSKA in the germline V gene (reference sequence). Trimming shortened V by 6 bases and J by 4 bases, and 17 bases separated the two germline ends. CDR3 region: CSAIPAKQADTQYF. In DNA, the CDR3 is TGCAGTGCGATCCCTGCTAAACAGGCAGATACGCAGTATTTT.

The J gene is TRBJ2-7, the V gene TRBV10-3; TRBD1 or TRBD2 may be the D gene (6 bases each). Per germline, CDR1 ENHRY and CDR2 SYGVKD. The germline V and J ends were trimmed by 2 bases and 2 bases, with 10 bases remaining between them. This CDR3 has 14 residues. In nucleotides, the CDR3 is TGTGCCATCAGTGAGCTCGGGGGCACCTACGAGCAGTACTTC. It yields the protein CAISELGGTYEQYF.